The 15 T cell receptor beta chains below come from one sample, sequenced in a study of shared clonotypes between healthy human individuals. The data were produced by immunoSEQ multiplex PCR, yet TCRdb's version contains in-frame clones alone and is incomplete. Of roughly 2.6 million clones listed, roughly 92% are singletons. The sequencing input was naive CD4+ T cells sorted from blood. Sample subset: CD45RA+ positively selected. These receptors all come from a man younger than 35 in good health.

This rearrangement joins TRBV5-1 to TRBJ2-7, with a weak D call TRBD1 (5 bases). Germline CDR1 SGHRS, CDR2 YFSETQ. V lost 4 bases and J 2 bases, leaving 16 bases between the germline ends. This CDR3 is built from 15 residues. The CDR3 region has the DNA TGCGCCAGCAGCCACGATCCAGGGCCCGCCTACGAGCAGTACTTC. It specifies CASSHDPGPAYEQYF.

DNA for the CDR3: TGTGCCTCTAGACAGGGGAGCTTTACGGCCGAGCAGTACTTC. As protein: CASRQGSFTAEQYF. V is TRBV30 and J is TRBJ2-5, with 8 bases lining up with TRBD1. The J call may be faulty, since TRBJ2-7 better matches the DNA end. CDR1 is GTSNPN and CDR2 is SVGIG in the germline V gene (reference sequence). The CDR3 spans 14 residues.

CDR3 in amino acids: CASSLAPASGETQYF. The CDR3 nucleotides read TGTGCCAGCAGCTTAGCCCCGGCTAGCGGAGAGACCCAGTACTTC. This rearrangement joins TRBV13 to TRBJ2-5, with 7 nucleotides matching TRBD2. Germline V gene sequence: CDR1 PRHDT, CDR2 FYEKMQ (reference sequence). V trimming: 1 base; J trimming: 4 bases; junction bases outside the gene matches: 6. The CDR3 runs to 15 residues.

V and J are TRBV10-2 and TRBJ1-6; TRBD1 is a possible D gene (6 bases). Germline V gene data show CDR1 as WSHSY and CDR2 as SAAADI. This CDR3 is 15 amino acids long. Trimming stripped 0 bases from V and 7 bases from J, with 10 bases between. CDR3 sequence reads: CASSESGGRNSPLHF. Here the CDR3 DNA reads TGCGCCAGCAGTGAGTCCGGGGGGCGGAATTCACCCCTCCACTTT.

The chain is built from TRBV4-1 and TRBJ2-4; D unresolved. This CDR3 comprises 17 residues. V was cut by 2 bases and J by 1 base, with 15 bases left in between. Germline-derived CDR1 and CDR2 are MGHRA and YSYEKL. The DNA of the CDR3 is TGCGCCAGCAGCCAACCCTACATCCTGGATGCCAAAAACATTCAGTACTTC. Protein product: CASSQPYILDAKNIQYF.

This rearrangement joins TRBV11-2 to TRBJ1-5; 11 nucleotides match TRBD1. Germline lookup yields CDR1 SGHAT and CDR2 FQNNGV. Unmatched junction bases numbered 9, after V lost 5 bases and J lost 6 bases. The CDR3 contains 16 residues. CDR3 in DNA: TGTGCCAGCAGCCTGGGGACTGGACAGGGGGCTCAGCCCCAGCATTTT. Its translation is CASSLGTGQGAQPQHF.

The rearrangement joins TRBV6-1 to TRBJ1-2; TRBD1 is a possible D gene (5 bases). Germline V lookup: CDR1 MNHNS, CDR2 SASEGT. The CDR3 totals 14 residues. Deletions cut 3 bases from V and 4 bases from J, with 12 bases between. The CDR3 protein is CASSEGGGAYGYTF. Here the CDR3 DNA reads TGTGCCAGCAGTGAGGGAGGAGGGGCCTATGGCTACACCTTC.

This clone was found a few times. The sample contains more than one DNA sequence encoding this CDR3. The chain employs TRBV6-5 and TRBJ1-2; D ambiguous. The CDR3 runs 12 residues. Germline V gives CDR1 MNHEY, CDR2 SVGAGI. Trimming stripped 6 bases from V and 5 bases from J, with 10 bases between. The CDR3 bases are TGTGCCAGCAGCCAAGACCGGTATGGCTACACCTTC. Translated: CASSQDRYGYTF.

This clone was seen just once. V usage is TRBV18 and J usage is TRBJ1-5; no clear D gene. V shed 4 bases and J shed 3 bases, with 7 bases lying between them. This CDR3 region has 13 residues. Germline loops: CDR1 KGHSH, CDR2 LQKENI. CDR3 DNA sequence: TGTGCCAGCTCACGCGGGTACAATCAGCCCCAGCATTTT. This translates into CASSRGYNQPQHF. Supplemented by reference TRBV18 and TRBJ1-5, the full variable domain reads NAGVMQNPRHLVRRRGQEARLRCSPMKGHSHVYWYRQLPEEGLKFMVYLQKENIIDESGMPKERFSAEFPKEGPSILRIQQVVRGDSAAYFCASSRGYNQPQHFGDGTRLSIL.

The J gene is TRBJ2-7, the V gene TRBV6-5; the D is unclear. This CDR3 region has 14 residues. Germline V gene data show CDR1 as MNHEY and CDR2 as SVGAGI. V lost 6 bases, J lost 3 bases, and 15 bases lay in between. For the CDR3, the DNA is TGTGCCAGCAGCACATCCACAATAGGCTACGAGCAGTACTTC. It encodes CASSTSTIGYEQYF.

DNA of the CDR3: TGCGCCAGCAGCTTTAAGGGTTTAACGGACGAGCAGTACTTC. This gives the protein CASSFKGLTDEQYF. The chain recombines TRBV5-1 with TRBJ2-7, with D uncertain. The V and J ends lost 2 bases and 5 bases respectively, with 14 bases between them. Germline V lookup: CDR1 SGHRS, CDR2 YFSETQ. CDR3 length: 14 amino acids.

The chain is built from TRBV6-1 and TRBJ2-7; maybe TRBD1 (5 bases). There are 14 residues in the CDR3. Between the trimmed V and J ends, which lost 2 bases and 0 bases, there was a span of 8 bases. Germline assignment: CDR1 MNHNS and CDR2 SASEGT. The CDR3 region is CASSEPRGSYEQYF. The CDR3 DNA follows: TGTGCCAGCAGTGAACCTAGGGGCTCCTACGAGCAGTACTTC.

The chain has TRBV11-3 and TRBJ2-1, with a tentative D call TRBD1 (5 bases). Germline V gives CDR1 SGHNT, CDR2 YENEEA. V was cut by 3 bases and J by 5 bases, with 8 bases left in between. This CDR3 has 13 amino acids. The CDR3 bases are TGTGCCAGCAGCTTGCAGGGAAACAATGAGCAGTTCTTC. It translates to CASSLQGNNEQFF.

This sequence joins TRBV11-1 and TRBJ2-5; 14 nucleotides agree with TRBD2. Germline lookup yields CDR1 SGHAT and CDR2 FQDESV (reference sequence). The CDR3 loop spans 17 amino acids. With V trimmed by 1 base and J by 5 bases, 6 bases remained unmatched. The CDR3 nucleotides read TGTGCCAGCAGCTTAGGGACTAGCGGGGGGCCGGGGGAGACCCAGTACTTC. Translating gives CASSLGTSGGPGETQYF.

In its sample, this clone was seen once. This chain joins TRBV5-4 and TRBJ1-2; D remains unclear. Germline loops: CDR1 SGHNT, CDR2 YYREEE (reference sequence). V lost 0 bases and J lost 7, with 13 bases in between. The CDR3 is made up of 14 amino acids. CDR3 DNA: TGTGCCAGCAGCTTGGCGGGAGAATTGGCTGGCTACACCTTC. This codes for CASSLAGELAGYTF. The entire variable domain, with the rest obtained from reference TRBV5-4 and TRBJ1-2, is as follows: ETGVTQSPTHLIKTRGQQVTLRCSSQSGHNTVSWYQQALGQGPQFIFQYYREEENGRGNFPPRFSGLQFPNYSSELNVNALELDDSALYLCASSLAGELAGYTFGSGTRLTVV.